The 21 T cell receptor beta chains below come from one sample, sequenced in a study of OX40 agonist ivuxolimab in advanced cancers. Produced via immunoSEQ multiplex PCR; TCRdb's table is partial and in-frame only. The table includes about 47,000 clones, about nine tenths detected once. Sequenced material: CD4+ or CD8+ T cells sorted from blood, taken in a trial of the OX40 agonist ivuxolimab. The origin of the receptors is an adult with an advanced solid tumor such as melanoma, head and neck, liver or kidney cancer.

This chain links TRBV7-2 with TRBJ2-1; 8 nucleotides line up with TRBD2. CDR3 length: 15 amino acids. The V segment lost 3 bases and the J segment 3 bases; nucleotides outside the gene matches: 4. CDR1 is SGHTA, CDR2 FQGNSA, per germline. CDR3: CASSFGGGGYNEQFF. In nucleotides, the CDR3 is TGTGCCAGCAGCTTCGGGGGGGGCGGCTACAATGAGCAGTTCTTC.

The chain uses TRBV4-3 and TRBJ1-1, with 9 bases lining up with TRBD1. Trimming removed 0 bases from V and 8 bases from J; junction bases left unmatched: 7. CDR3 length equals 15 residues. CDR1 is LGHNA, CDR2 YSLEER, per germline. The CDR3 nucleotides are TGCGCCAGCAGCCAAGATAGGCGGGACAGGGCCGAAGCTTTCTTT. This gives the protein CASSQDRRDRAEAFF.

The V gene is TRBV7-9, the J gene TRBJ2-3; 10 bases align to TRBD1. Germline CDR1 reads SEHNR; CDR2 reads FQNEAQ (reference sequence). The CDR3 extends over 19 amino acids. J gave up 1 base and V 4 bases, and 14 bases lay outside the gene matches. The DNA of the CDR3 is TGTGCCAGCAGCTCAACCGGGACAGGGGATGTGTTAGGCACAGATACGCAGTATTTT. Translation gives CASSSTGTGDVLGTDTQYF.

The chain couples TRBV6-1 to TRBJ2-1; 9 bases match TRBD1. This CDR3 contains 14 residues. Germline V gives CDR1 MNHNS, CDR2 SASEGT. V lost 10 bases, J lost 0 bases, and 4 bases stayed unmatched. In DNA, the CDR3 is TGTGCCACCTCGGGACAGGGCTCCTACAATGAGCAGTTCTTC. Translating it yields CATSGQGSYNEQFF.

The chain combines TRBV7-8 with TRBJ2-3; D is unclear. The CDR3 is 12 amino acids. Germline values: CDR1 SGHVS, CDR2 FQNEAQ. V lost 1 base to trimming and J lost 4 bases, with 3 bases between them. Written as DNA, the CDR3 is TGTGCCAGCAGCTTAGATGCAGATACGCAGTATTTT. Translated: CASSLDADTQYF. Variable domain in full (rest from reference TRBV7-8 and TRBJ2-3): GAGVSQSPRYKVAKRGQDVALRCDPISGHVSLFWYQQALGQGPEFLTYFQNEAQLDKSGLPSDRFFAERPEGSVSTLKIQRTQQEDSAVYLCASSLDADTQYFGPGTRLTVL.

The V gene is TRBV14, the J gene TRBJ2-7; 11 bases are shared with TRBD1. Germline CDR1 reads SGHDN; CDR2 reads FVKESK. Trimming took 4 bases from V and 6 from J; bases not matched to a gene: 2. The CDR3 length is 13 residues. The CDR3 sequence is CASSPDRGREQYF. The CDR3, as DNA: TGTGCCAGCAGCCCGGACAGGGGGCGCGAGCAGTACTTC.

The V gene is TRBV7-8, the J gene TRBJ2-3; 7 positions match TRBD1. The junction had 13 bases not matched to a gene; V was cut back by 1 base and J by 0 bases. There are 19 residues in the CDR3. The germline gives CDR1 SGHVS, CDR2 FQNEAQ. CDR3 region: CASSLVGGRPSPSTDTQYF. The DNA for the CDR3 is TGTGCCAGCAGCTTAGTAGGGGGCCGACCGTCTCCTAGCACAGATACGCAGTATTTT.

V is TRBV27 and J is TRBJ2-7; tentatively, D is TRBD1 or TRBD2 (5 bases each). Germline V gene lookup returns CDR1 MNHEY and CDR2 SMNVEV (reference sequence). V was clipped by 5 bases and J by 5 bases, with 22 bases between them. The CDR3 spans 16 residues. Here the CDR3 DNA reads TGTGCCAGCAGTCCTTCTGAGGGGCCCGTTACCCACGAGCAGTACTTC. Translation gives CASSPSEGPVTHEQYF.

This clone was observed a handful of times. The chain employs TRBV6-5 and TRBJ1-2; the D is unclear. Germline CDR1 MNHEY, CDR2 SVGAGI. Trimming cost V 2 bases and J 4 bases, with 11 bases left between them. This CDR3 spans 14 amino acids. The CDR3 protein is CASSYEANPYGYTF. Written as DNA, the CDR3 is TGTGCCAGCAGTTACGAGGCGAACCCCTATGGCTACACCTTC.

A single count supports this clone. V and J are TRBV19 and TRBJ1-1, with D perhaps TRBD1 (5 bases). Germline CDR1 LNHDA, CDR2 SQIVND (reference sequence). This CDR3 contains 13 residues. Trimming took off 5 bases at V and 4 bases at J, with 11 bases between the two ends. DNA of the CDR3: TGTGCCAGTAGTGAGGCAGGGCTCACTGAAGCTTTCTTT. Its translation: CASSEAGLTEAFF.

This sequence joins TRBV6-6 and TRBJ1-2; TRBD1 aligns across 8 bases. J gave up 4 bases and V 7 bases, and 11 bases lay outside the gene matches. Per the germline V gene, CDR1 is MNHNY and CDR2 is SVGAGI (reference sequence). The CDR3 loop spans 15 amino acids. CDR3 residues: CASTISGGDIYGYTF. In DNA form, the CDR3 reads TGTGCCAGCACTATATCAGGGGGCGATATCTATGGCTACACCTTC.

The CDR3 DNA is TGTGCCAGCAGCCAAGCCGGTAGCGGGGGGGTTAGCACAGATACGCAGTATTTT. Translation: CASSQAGSGGVSTDTQYF. V gene TRBV13 combines with J gene TRBJ2-3; 11 nucleotides align to TRBD2. The CDR3 is made up of 18 amino acids. V shed 5 bases and J 0 bases; nucleotides not matched to a gene: 10. The germline gives CDR1 PRHDT, CDR2 FYEKMQ (reference sequence).

The CDR3 region is CASRPPSGRPNTEAFF. CDR3 DNA: TGTGCCAGCAGGCCCCCCTCGGGACGGCCGAACACTGAAGCTTTCTTT. This chain connects TRBV7-9 to TRBJ1-1; D might be TRBD1 (5 bases). This CDR3 is 16 amino acids long. Germline assignment: CDR1 SEHNR and CDR2 FQNEAQ (reference sequence). Trimming cost V 6 bases and J 1 base, with 18 bases left between them.

The chain is built from TRBV27 and TRBJ2-1; TRBD2 matches at 12 bases. Trimming cost V 8 bases and J 1 base; bases outside gene matches: 9. CDR3 length: 17 residues. Germline CDR1 and CDR2: MNHEY and SMNVEV (reference sequence). CDR3 residues: CASATGTSGLSYNEQFF. DNA for the CDR3: TGTGCCAGCGCCACAGGGACTAGCGGGTTGTCCTACAATGAGCAGTTCTTC.

The CDR3 DNA reads as TGTGCCAGCAGCTTAGTTGGCAAGACTTACGAGCAGTACTTC. It translates to CASSLVGKTYEQYF. The rearrangement links TRBV5-6 to TRBJ2-7; D not certain. V lost 2 bases and J lost 4, with 13 bases in between. The CDR3 runs to 14 residues. Germline loops: CDR1 SGHDT, CDR2 YYEEEE.

The chain couples TRBV5-5 to TRBJ1-1; TRBD1 might be the D (5 bases). This CDR3 comprises 13 residues. V gave up 0 bases and J gave up 8 bases, with 11 bases separating them. Per the germline V gene, CDR1 is SGHKS and CDR2 is YYEKEE (reference sequence). The chain's CDR3 is CASSLGGTPEAFF. CDR3 DNA sequence: TGTGCCAGCAGCTTGGGGGGGACCCCAGAAGCTTTCTTT.

The rearrangement joins TRBV6-5 to TRBJ2-7, with TRBD2 identical over 14 bases. CDR3 size: 13 residues. CDR1 is MNHEY and CDR2 is SVGAGI in the germline V gene. V dropped 9 bases and J dropped 4; count of bases not matched to a gene: 2. The CDR3 region is CASGTSGGYEQYF. CDR3 DNA sequence: TGTGCCAGTGGGACTAGCGGGGGTTACGAGCAGTACTTC.

V is TRBV11-1 and J is TRBJ2-7, with D perhaps matching TRBD1 (6 bases). This CDR3 spans 15 amino acids. Trimming cost V 1 base and J 0 bases, with 10 bases left between them. Germline V gene lookup returns CDR1 SGHAT and CDR2 FQDESV (reference sequence). The CDR3 here is CASSLGRTVSYEQYF. Here the CDR3 DNA reads TGTGCCAGCAGCTTAGGTCGGACAGTCTCCTACGAGCAGTACTTC.

The genes are TRBV6-5 and TRBJ1-4, with 9 positions matching TRBD1. Germline V gene data show CDR1 as MNHEY and CDR2 as SVGAGI. Trimming at V came to 6 bases and at J to 5 bases, leaving 4 bases not matched to a gene. The CDR3 runs 14 residues. The CDR3 spells CASRPGTGNEKLFF. The DNA of the CDR3 is TGTGCCAGCAGGCCCGGGACAGGGAATGAAAAACTGTTTTTT.

J is TRBJ2-1 and V is TRBV11-2; D uncertain. Germline CDR1 SGHAT, CDR2 FQNNGV. Trimming stripped 9 bases from V and 7 bases from J, with 25 bases between. The length of the CDR3 is 16 residues. The CDR3 region has the DNA TGTGCCAGTTTCAGTAGGGTGGCAGGCCCGAGGAATGAGCAGTTCTTC. Translated, it gives CASFSRVAGPRNEQFF.

The gene calls are TRBV27 and TRBJ1-1; 7 bases are a match to TRBD1. The CDR3 consists of 12 residues. Germline V gives CDR1 MNHEY, CDR2 SMNVEV (reference sequence). Unmatched junction bases numbered 3, after V lost 6 bases and J lost 5 bases. The CDR3 DNA is TGTGCCAGCAGGACAGGGTATACTGAAGCTTTCTTT. Protein: CASRTGYTEAFF.